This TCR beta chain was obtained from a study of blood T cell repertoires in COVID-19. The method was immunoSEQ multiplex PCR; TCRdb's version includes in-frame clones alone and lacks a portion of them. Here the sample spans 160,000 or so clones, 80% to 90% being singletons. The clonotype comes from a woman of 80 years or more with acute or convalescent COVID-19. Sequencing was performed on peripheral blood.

CDR3 nucleotides: TGTGCCAGCAGCAAAAACCGGGGGAGGTCTACCCTTAATGAAAAACTGTTTTTT. This translates into CASSKNRGRSTLNEKLFF. The genes are TRBV21-1 and TRBJ1-4. TRBV21-1 is a known pseudogene. This CDR3 comprises 18 residues.